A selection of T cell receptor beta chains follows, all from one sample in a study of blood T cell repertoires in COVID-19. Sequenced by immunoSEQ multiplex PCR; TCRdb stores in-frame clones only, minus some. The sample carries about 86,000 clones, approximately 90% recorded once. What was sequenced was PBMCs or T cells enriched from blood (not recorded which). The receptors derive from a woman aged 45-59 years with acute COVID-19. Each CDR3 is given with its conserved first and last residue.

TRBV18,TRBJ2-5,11,CASSEQETQYF
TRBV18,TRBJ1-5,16,CASSSKAPTGNQPQHF
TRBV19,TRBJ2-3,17,CASSGRGTGGKGDTQYF
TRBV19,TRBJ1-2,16,CASSIGPAKGDRGYTF
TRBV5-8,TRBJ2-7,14,CASSLGSGRSEQYF
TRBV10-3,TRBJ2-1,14,CAIREGTESDEQFF
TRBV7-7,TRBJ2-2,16,CASSTGLAGNTGELFF
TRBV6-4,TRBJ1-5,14,CASRRTGKNQPQHF
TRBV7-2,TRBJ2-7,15,CASSLAGAASYEQYF
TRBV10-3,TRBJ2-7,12,CAISNHLGEQYF
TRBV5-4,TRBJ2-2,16,CASSRGGIGRAGELFF
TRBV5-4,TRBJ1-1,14,CASSKTHGETEAFF
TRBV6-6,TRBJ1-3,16,CASRDSSVSGGNTIYF
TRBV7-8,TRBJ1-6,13,CASSSYMNSPLHF
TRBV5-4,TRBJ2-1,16,CASSFLQGIGSNEQFF
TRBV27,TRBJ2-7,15,CASSLYGTVPYEQYF
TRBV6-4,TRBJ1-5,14,CASSEGQGGQPQHF
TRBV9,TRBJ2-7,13,CASSDRRGYEQYF
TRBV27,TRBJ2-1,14,CASRTGQVSNEQFF
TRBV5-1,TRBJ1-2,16,CASSSQGGDNNYGYTF
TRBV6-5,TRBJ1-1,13,CASSYSSNTEAFF
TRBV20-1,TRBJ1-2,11,CSADRGLGYTF